This T cell receptor beta chain was sequenced in a study of blood T cell repertoires in COVID-19. Overall study: The analysed material was cDNA or gDNA that came from T cells, B-cell-depleted T cells, or PBMCs.

Original handling: Using reference gene primer amplification, nucleated cell counts were estimated. TCRdb's copy holds only in-frame clones and misses some; the assay was immunoSEQ multiplex PCR. The DNA was the basis for D and trimming; V, J and clone size are from that table. The sample contains about 14,000 clones, about 92% of which appear only once. This CDR3 comprises 15 residues. The V gene's germline CDR1 is SNHLY and CDR2 FYNNEI. The junction had 3 bases not matched to a gene; V was cut back by 2 bases and J by 3 bases. The gene calls are TRBV2 and TRBJ2-7, with 11 bases aligning to TRBD2. Material: peripheral blood. This TCR was recovered from a human donor in a cohort sampled during active COVID-19. The CDR3 here is CASSELAGGVYEQYF. CDR3 bases: TGTGCCAGCAGTGAATTAGCGGGGGGGGTCTACGAGCAGTACTTC.